The 18 T cell receptor beta chains given below trace back to one sample, sequenced in a study of T cell repertoires in cytomegalovirus infection. For these receptors, no antigen is known. MiXCR, applied by TCRdb to the reads, yields one record per CDR3 protein. In the table there are 550,000 to 700,000 distinct CDR3 sequences, around 40% of which are singletons. The source was cultured PBMCs, collected from culture after CMV antigen stimulation. The source is a human donor in good health (CMV status not recorded). Some clones in this sample may be carry-over from other donors' samples.

There are a few counts of this clonotype. The V and J genes are TRBV12-3 or TRBV12-4 and TRBJ2-7, with D unclear. The ends were cut back, 7 bases at V and 6 bases at J, with 25 bases in the middle. This CDR3 spans 16 amino acids. This chain's CDR3 is CASNLTNRALGIEQYF. In nucleotides, the CDR3 is TGTGCCAGCAATCTAACGAATCGGGCCCTGGGGATCGAGCAGTACTTC.

The chain uses TRBV6-2 or TRBV6-3 and TRBJ2-1; 14 nucleotides line up with TRBD2. V lost 5 bases to trimming and J lost 7 bases; unmatched junction nucleotides: 4. The germline V gene has CDR1 MNHEY and CDR2 SVGEGT. CDR3 length equals 15 residues. CDR3 region: CASSTTSGRVNEQFF. The CDR3 bases are TGTGCCAGCAGTACGACTAGCGGGAGGGTTAATGAGCAGTTCTTC.

The chain carries TRBV4-1 and TRBJ2-3; 9 bases are a match to TRBD2. V was clipped by 4 bases and J by 2 bases; unmatched bases: 13. Germline V gives CDR1 MGHRA, CDR2 YSYEKL. The CDR3 consists of 18 residues. The CDR3 here is CASSPRPSAGGNTDTQYF. CDR3 nucleotide sequence: TGCGCCAGCAGCCCCAGACCTTCGGCGGGAGGGAACACAGATACGCAGTATTTT.

V usage is TRBV6-1 and J usage is TRBJ2-6, with D tentatively TRBD1 (6 bases). The V end lost 7 bases, the J end lost 4 bases, and 14 bases lay between the germline ends. The germline V gene encodes CDR1 MNHNS and CDR2 SASEGT. CDR3 length: 15 amino acids. In DNA form, the CDR3 reads TGTGCCAGCAATCAGGGGAGAGGGGGGGCCAACGTCCTGACTTTC. It translates to CASNQGRGGANVLTF.

V is TRBV28 and J is TRBJ2-3; 14 nucleotides align to TRBD2. Trimming cost V 6 bases and J 6 bases; bases outside gene matches: 11. Per germline, CDR1 MDHEN and CDR2 SYDVKM. The CDR3 extends over 17 amino acids. The CDR3 nucleotides read TGTGCCAGCAGGACCCCGGGACTAGCGGGGGCCGGGGATACGCAGTATTTT. It encodes CASRTPGLAGAGDTQYF.

This clonotype was observed a single time. The chain employs TRBV6-5 and TRBJ2-7; the match to TRBD2 covers 9 bases. Looked up from germline, CDR1 is MNHEY and CDR2 is SVGAGI. The CDR3 has 15 residues. Trimming at V came to 6 bases and at J to 3 bases, leaving 9 bases not matched to a gene. CDR3 region: CASRRVAGVYYEQYF. In nucleotides, the CDR3 is TGTGCCAGCAGGCGGGTAGCGGGAGTATACTACGAGCAGTACTTC.

The chain employs TRBV2 and TRBJ2-3, with D perhaps matching TRBD1 (6 bases). This CDR3 spans 14 amino acids. Germline loops: CDR1 SNHLY, CDR2 FYNNEI. Trimming cost V 7 bases and J 3 bases, with 14 bases left between them. The CDR3 DNA reads as TGTGCCAGCAACAGGGATTTGGCGACAGATACGCAGTATTTT. Translating gives CASNRDLATDTQYF.

This clonotype was counted only a few times. The rearrangement joins TRBV5-5 to TRBJ1-1, with D unclear. From germline, CDR1 is SGHKS and CDR2 YYEKEE (reference sequence). The CDR3 is made up of 12 amino acids. The V end lost 3 bases, the J end lost 8 bases, and 11 bases lay between the germline ends. CDR3 protein: CASSSPLMEAFF. CDR3 coding DNA: TGTGCCAGCAGCTCCCCCTTAATGGAAGCTTTCTTT.

This clonotype has more than one count but fewer than ten. The chain is built from TRBV27 and TRBJ1-5, with D possibly TRBD1 on 5 matching bases. This CDR3 region has 15 residues. Trimming shortened V by 2 bases and J by 4 bases, and 12 bases separated the two germline ends. CDR1 and CDR2 from the germline V gene are MNHEY and SMNVEV (reference sequence). CDR3 sequence (DNA): TGTGCCAGCAGTTTAAGTGGATGGGGGAATCAGCCCCAGCATTTT. Its protein is CASSLSGWGNQPQHF.

This clonotype showed up many times. The chain recombines TRBV7-2 with TRBJ2-1; a weak D match, TRBD2 (7 bases). Germline CDR1 SGHTA, CDR2 FQGNSA. V was pared by 1 base and J by 10 bases, with 14 bases between. The CDR3 length is 14 residues. The DNA for the CDR3 is TGTGCCAGCAGCTTAGTGGGGGGGCCTGCCGAGCAGTTCTTC. Encoded protein: CASSLVGGPAEQFF.

This chain links TRBV7-2 with TRBJ2-7; D tentatively fits TRBD1 or TRBD2 (6 bases each). Per germline, CDR1 SGHTA and CDR2 FQGNSA. The CDR3 runs 17 residues. The germline V and J ends were trimmed by 5 bases and 4 bases, with 24 bases remaining between them. CDR3 nucleotide sequence: TGTGCCAGCAGCGCCCCCCCGGGGGCACGCTCCTTTTACGAGCAGTACTTC. Its translation: CASSAPPGARSFYEQYF.

The rearrangement joins TRBV7-6 to TRBJ1-2; no firm D call. The germline gives CDR1 SGHVS, CDR2 FNYEAQ. This CDR3 spans 14 amino acids. V lost 3 bases and J lost 4, with 12 bases in between. CDR3 protein: CASSFSRGFYGYTF. The CDR3 nucleotides read TGTGCCAGCAGCTTTTCGCGAGGGTTCTATGGCTACACCTTC.

V is TRBV7-8 and J is TRBJ1-6; D gene ambiguous. From germline, CDR1 is SGHVS and CDR2 FQNEAQ. Trimming took off 3 bases at V and 10 bases at J, with 16 bases between the two ends. The CDR3 consists of 15 residues. CDR3 sequence (DNA): TGTGCCAGCAGCTTCGGAGGCGCACCGGGGTCACCCCTCCACTTT. Translation gives CASSFGGAPGSPLHF.

This clonotype was observed a single time. The chain joins TRBV19 to TRBJ2-4; a weak D match, TRBD1 (6 bases). CDR1 is LNHDA, CDR2 SQIVND, per germline (reference sequence). V lost 7 bases and J 9 bases, leaving 16 bases between the germline ends. The length of the CDR3 is 13 residues. The CDR3 loop reads CASTLTGFGIQYF. For the CDR3, the DNA is TGTGCCAGTACCCTCACAGGGTTCGGCATTCAGTACTTC. The whole variable domain, remainder taken from reference TRBV19 and TRBJ2-4, is DGGITQSPKYLFRKEGQNVTLSCEQNLNHDAMYWYRQDPGQGLRLIYYSQIVNDFQKGDIAEGYSVSREKKESFPLTVTSAQKNPTAFYLCASTLTGFGIQYFGAGTRLSVL.

This chain connects TRBV2 to TRBJ2-7, with 9 bases lining up with TRBD2. With 8 bases clipped from V and 2 bases from J, the junction kept 13 bases outside the gene matches. Germline V gives CDR1 SNHLY, CDR2 FYNNEI. The CDR3 sequence is 16 residues long. In DNA, the CDR3 is TGTGCCAGCGAAGGTGAGGGACTAGCCGGACCCTACGAGCAGTACTTC. Protein product: CASEGEGLAGPYEQYF.

V is TRBV7-9 and J is TRBJ2-1; TRBD2 might be the D (6 bases). The CDR3 sequence is 13 residues long. V dropped 5 bases and J dropped 6 bases, with 11 bases sitting between them. CDR1 SEHNR and CDR2 FQNEAQ come from the germline V gene (reference sequence). The CDR3, as DNA: TGTGCCAGCAGCCCTTCGGGACTCAATGAGCAGTTCTTC. It is translated as CASSPSGLNEQFF. Combining the CDR3 with reference TRBV7-9 and TRBJ2-1 gives the whole variable domain DTGVSQNPRHKITKRGQNVTFRCDPISEHNRLYWYRQTLGQGPEFLTYFQNEAQLEKSRLLSDRFSAERPKGSFSTLEIQRTEQGDSAMYLCASSPSGLNEQFFGPGTRLTVL.

This chain connects TRBV6-1 to TRBJ2-2; D is possibly TRBD1 or TRBD2 (6 bases each). Germline V gives CDR1 MNHNS, CDR2 SASEGT. There are 14 residues in the CDR3. Trimming took off 5 bases at V and 3 bases at J, with 10 bases between the two ends. The DNA of the CDR3 is TGTGCCAGCAGTAGGGGGGTGGACACCGGGGAGCTGTTTTTT. Translation: CASSRGVDTGELFF.

The rearrangement uses TRBV5-4 and TRBJ2-4; D is unresolved. Trimming took off 4 bases at V and 7 bases at J, with 15 bases between the two ends. CDR3 length: 14 amino acids. The germline V gene encodes CDR1 SGHNT and CDR2 YYREEE (reference sequence). DNA for the CDR3: TGTGCCAGCAGCCGAACCGAATTGGAGAACATTCAGTACTTC. This translates into CASSRTELENIQYF.